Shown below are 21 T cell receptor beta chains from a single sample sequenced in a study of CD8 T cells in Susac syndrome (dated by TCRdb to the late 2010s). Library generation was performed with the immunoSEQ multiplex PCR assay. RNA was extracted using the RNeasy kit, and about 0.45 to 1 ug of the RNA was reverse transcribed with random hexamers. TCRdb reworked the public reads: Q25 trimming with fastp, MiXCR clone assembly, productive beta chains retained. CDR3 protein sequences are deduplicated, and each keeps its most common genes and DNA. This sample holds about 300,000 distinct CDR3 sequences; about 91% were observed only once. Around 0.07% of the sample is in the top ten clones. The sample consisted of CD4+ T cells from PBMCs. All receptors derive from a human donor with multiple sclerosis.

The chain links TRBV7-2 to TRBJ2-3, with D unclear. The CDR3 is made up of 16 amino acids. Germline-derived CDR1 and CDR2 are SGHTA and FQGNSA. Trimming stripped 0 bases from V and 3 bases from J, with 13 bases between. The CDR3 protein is CASSLARTLFTDTQYF. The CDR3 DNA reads TGTGCCAGCAGCTTAGCCCGGACGCTCTTTACAGATACGCAGTATTTT.

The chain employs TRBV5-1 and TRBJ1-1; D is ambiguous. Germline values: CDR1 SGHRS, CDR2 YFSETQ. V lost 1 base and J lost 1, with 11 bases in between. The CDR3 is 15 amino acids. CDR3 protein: CASSLSGQSNTEAFF. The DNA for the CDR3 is TGCGCCAGCAGCTTGTCAGGCCAGTCGAACACTGAAGCTTTCTTT.

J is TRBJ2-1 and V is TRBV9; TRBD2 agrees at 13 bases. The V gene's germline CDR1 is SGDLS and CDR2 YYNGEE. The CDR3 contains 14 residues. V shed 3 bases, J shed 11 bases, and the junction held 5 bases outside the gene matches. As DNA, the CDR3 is TGTGCCAGCAGCGCCGGGACTAGCGGGAATAAGCAGTTCTTC. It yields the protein CASSAGTSGNKQFF.

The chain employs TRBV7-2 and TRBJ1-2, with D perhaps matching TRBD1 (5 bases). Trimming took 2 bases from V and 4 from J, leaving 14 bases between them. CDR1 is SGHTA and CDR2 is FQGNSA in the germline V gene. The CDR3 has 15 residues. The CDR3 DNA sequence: TGTGCCAGCAGCTTACGGGACCCCAGGGTCTATGGCTACACCTTC. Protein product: CASSLRDPRVYGYTF.

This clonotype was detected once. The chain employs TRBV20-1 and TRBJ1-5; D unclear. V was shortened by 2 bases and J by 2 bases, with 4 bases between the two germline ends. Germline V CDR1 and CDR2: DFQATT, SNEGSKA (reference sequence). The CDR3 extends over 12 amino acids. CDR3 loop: CSARMGNQPQHF. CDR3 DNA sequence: TGCAGTGCTAGAATGGGCAATCAGCCCCAGCATTTT.

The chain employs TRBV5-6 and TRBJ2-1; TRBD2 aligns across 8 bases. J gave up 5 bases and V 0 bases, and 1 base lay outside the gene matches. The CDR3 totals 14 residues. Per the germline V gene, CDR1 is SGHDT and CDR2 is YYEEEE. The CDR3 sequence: CASSLGRGDNEQFF. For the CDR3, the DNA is TGTGCCAGCAGCTTGGGGCGGGGGGACAATGAGCAGTTCTTC.

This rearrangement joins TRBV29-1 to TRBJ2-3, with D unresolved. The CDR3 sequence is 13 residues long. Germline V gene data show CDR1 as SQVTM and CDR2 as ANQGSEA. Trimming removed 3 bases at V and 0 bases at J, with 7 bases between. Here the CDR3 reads CSVDVQSTDTQYF. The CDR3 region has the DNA TGCAGCGTTGACGTGCAGAGCACAGATACGCAGTATTTT.

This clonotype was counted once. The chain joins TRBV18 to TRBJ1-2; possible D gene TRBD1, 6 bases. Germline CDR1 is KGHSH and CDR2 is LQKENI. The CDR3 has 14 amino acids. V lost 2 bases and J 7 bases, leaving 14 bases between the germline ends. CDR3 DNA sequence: TGTGCCAGCTCACCAAGCGAACAGGGTTCTGGCTACACCTTC. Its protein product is CASSPSEQGSGYTF.

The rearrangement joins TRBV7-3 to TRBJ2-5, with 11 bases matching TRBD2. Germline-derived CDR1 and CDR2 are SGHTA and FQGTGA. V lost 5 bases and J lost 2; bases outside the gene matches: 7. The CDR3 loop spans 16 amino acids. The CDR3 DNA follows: TGTGCCAGCAGCCCTCAGGGACTAGCGGTACAAGAGACCCAGTACTTC. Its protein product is CASSPQGLAVQETQYF. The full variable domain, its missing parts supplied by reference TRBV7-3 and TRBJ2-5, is GAGVSQTPSNKVTEKGKYVELRCDPISGHTALYWYRQSLGQGPEFLIYFQGTGAADDSGLPNDRFFAVRPEGSVSTLKIQRTERGDSAVYLCASSPQGLAVQETQYFGPGTRLLVL.

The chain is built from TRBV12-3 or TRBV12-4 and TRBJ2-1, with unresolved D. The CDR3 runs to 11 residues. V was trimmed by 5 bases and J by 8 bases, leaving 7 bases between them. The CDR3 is CASSRLDEQFF. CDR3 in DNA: TGTGCCAGCAGTCGACTCGATGAGCAGTTCTTC.

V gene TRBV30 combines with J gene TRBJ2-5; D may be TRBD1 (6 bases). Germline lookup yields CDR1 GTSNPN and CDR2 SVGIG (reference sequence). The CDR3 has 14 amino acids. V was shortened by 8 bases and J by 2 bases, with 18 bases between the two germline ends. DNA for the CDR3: TGTGCCCTCGTGGGGACAAGAGCACAAGAGACCCAGTACTTC. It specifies CALVGTRAQETQYF.

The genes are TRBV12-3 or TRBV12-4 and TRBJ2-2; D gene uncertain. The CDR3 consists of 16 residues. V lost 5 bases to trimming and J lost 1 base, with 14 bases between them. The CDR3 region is CASSAILHQNTGELFF. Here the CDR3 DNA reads TGTGCCAGCAGTGCTATATTACACCAGAACACCGGGGAGCTGTTTTTT.

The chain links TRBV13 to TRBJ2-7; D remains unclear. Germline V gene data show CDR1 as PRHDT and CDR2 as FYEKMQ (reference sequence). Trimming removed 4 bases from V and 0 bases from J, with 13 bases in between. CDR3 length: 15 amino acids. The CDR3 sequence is CASSWLALSSYEQYF. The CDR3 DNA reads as TGTGCCAGCAGCTGGCTTGCGCTAAGCTCCTACGAGCAGTACTTC.

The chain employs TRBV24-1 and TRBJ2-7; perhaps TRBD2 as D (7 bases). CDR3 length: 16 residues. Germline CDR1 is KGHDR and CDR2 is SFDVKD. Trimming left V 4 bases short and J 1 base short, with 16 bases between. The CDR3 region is CATSDPHRGASYEQYF. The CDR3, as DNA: TGTGCCACCAGTGACCCACATCGGGGGGCATCCTACGAGCAGTACTTC.

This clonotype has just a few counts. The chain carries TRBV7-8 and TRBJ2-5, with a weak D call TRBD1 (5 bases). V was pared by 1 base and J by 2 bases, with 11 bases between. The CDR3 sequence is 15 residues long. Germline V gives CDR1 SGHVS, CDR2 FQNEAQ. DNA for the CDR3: TGTGCCAGCAGCTTAGGACAGACCCCTCAAGAGACCCAGTACTTC. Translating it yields CASSLGQTPQETQYF.

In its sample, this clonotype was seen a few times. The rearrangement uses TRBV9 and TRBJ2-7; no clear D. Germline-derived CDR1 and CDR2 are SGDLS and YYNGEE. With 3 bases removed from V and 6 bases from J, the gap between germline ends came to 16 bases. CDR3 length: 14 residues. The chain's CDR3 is CASSADVPGIEQYF. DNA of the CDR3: TGTGCCAGCAGCGCCGATGTCCCAGGTATCGAGCAGTACTTC.

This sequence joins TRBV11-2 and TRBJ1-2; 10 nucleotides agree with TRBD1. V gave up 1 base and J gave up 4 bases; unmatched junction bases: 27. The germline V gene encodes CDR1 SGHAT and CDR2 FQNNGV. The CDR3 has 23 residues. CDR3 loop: CASSLGADWGQGPSQIKSYGYTF. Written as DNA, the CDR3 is TGTGCCAGCAGCTTAGGGGCGGATTGGGGACAGGGGCCATCCCAAATTAAATCCTATGGCTACACCTTC.

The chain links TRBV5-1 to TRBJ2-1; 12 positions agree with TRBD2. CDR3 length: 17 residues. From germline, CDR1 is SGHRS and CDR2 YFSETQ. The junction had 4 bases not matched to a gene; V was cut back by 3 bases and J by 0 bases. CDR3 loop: CASSSMTSGSSYNEQFF. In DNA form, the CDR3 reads TGCGCCAGCAGCTCCATGACTAGCGGGAGCTCCTACAATGAGCAGTTCTTC. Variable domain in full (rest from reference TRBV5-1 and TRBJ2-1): KAGVTQTPRYLIKTRGQQVTLSCSPISGHRSVSWYQQTPGQGLQFLFEYFSETQRNKGNFPGRFSGRQFSNSRSEMNVSTLELGDSALYLCASSSMTSGSSYNEQFFGPGTRLTVL.

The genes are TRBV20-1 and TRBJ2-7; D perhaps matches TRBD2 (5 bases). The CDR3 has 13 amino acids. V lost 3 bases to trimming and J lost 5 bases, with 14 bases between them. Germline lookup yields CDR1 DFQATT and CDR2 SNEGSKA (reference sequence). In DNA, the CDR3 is TGCAGTGCTAGGAGCCCGGGGATCAACGAGCAGTACTTC. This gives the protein CSARSPGINEQYF.

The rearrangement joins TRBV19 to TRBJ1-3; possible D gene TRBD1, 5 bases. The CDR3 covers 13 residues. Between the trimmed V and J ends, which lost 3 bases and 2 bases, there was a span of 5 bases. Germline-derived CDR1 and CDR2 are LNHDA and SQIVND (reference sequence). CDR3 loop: CASSIRAGNTIYF. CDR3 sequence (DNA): TGTGCCAGTAGTATCAGGGCTGGAAACACCATATATTTT.

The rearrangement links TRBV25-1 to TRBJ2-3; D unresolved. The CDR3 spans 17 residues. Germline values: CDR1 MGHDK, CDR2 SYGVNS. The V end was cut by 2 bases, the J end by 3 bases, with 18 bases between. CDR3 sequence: CASSEEAALPGTDTQYF. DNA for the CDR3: TGTGCCAGCAGTGAAGAGGCGGCCCTCCCGGGTACAGATACGCAGTATTTT.